A selection of T cell receptor beta chains follows, all from one sample in a study of blood T cell repertoires in COVID-19. Sequenced by immunoSEQ multiplex PCR; TCRdb stores in-frame clones only, minus some. This table holds about 260,000 clones, 88% found once. Material for sequencing was PBMCs or T cells enriched from blood (not recorded which). These receptors were obtained from a woman aged 50 to 60 who had recovered from COVID-19. Each CDR3 is given with its conserved first and last residue. The D gene is left open where the match is weak. Clone sizes are given selectively: once, few, many, or a class where the clone is expanded.

>-|TRBJ2-5|TRBV7-2|-
TGTGCCAGCAGCTTACGAGGTGCGAGGAACCAAGAGACCCAGTACTTC
CASSLRGARNQETQYF
>-|TRBJ2-2|TRBV19|-
TGTGCCAGTAGTATAGCAGGACAGAACACCGGGGAGCTGTTTTTT
CASSIAGQNTGELFF
>once|TRBJ2-2|TRBV24-1|-
TGTGCCACCAGTGCTCCGGAACAGGGGACTACCGGGGAGCTGTTTTTT
CATSAPEQGTTGELFF
>-|TRBJ1-2|TRBV5-6|TRBD1
TGTGCCAGCAGCAGGGGACAGGGAGATTATGGCTACACCTTC
CASSRGQGDYGYTF
>-|TRBJ2-7|TRBV5-1|-
TGCGCCAGCAGCTTGTCTGGCCCGGAGCCGCCTTACTTC
CASSLSGPEPPYF
>-|TRBJ1-1|TRBV25-1|TRBD1
TGTGCCAGCAGTGAGACTCCACAGGGGTCTGAAGCTTTCTTT
CASSETPQGSEAFF
>few|TRBJ2-5|TRBV7-2|-
TGTGCCAGCAGCGAGGGCGAGACCCAGTACTTC
CASSEGETQYF
>-|TRBJ1-2|TRBV5-1|-
TGCGCCAGCAGCTTCGACAGCTATGGCTACACCTTC
CASSFDSYGYTF
>-|TRBJ1-2|TRBV28|TRBD1
TGTGCCAGCAGTCCCCCGGGACAGCTGATAGTTTATGGCTACACCTTC
CASSPPGQLIVYGYTF
>-|TRBJ1-1|TRBV7-9|-
TGTGCCAGCAGCCAAGGACAGAGCACTGAAGCTTTCTTT
CASSQGQSTEAFF
>few|TRBJ1-1|TRBV29-1|TRBD1
TGCAGCGGGGACAGGGGGAACACTGAAGCTTTCTTT
CSGDRGNTEAFF
>-|TRBJ2-7|TRBV4-3|-
TGCGCCAGCAGCCAAGTAAGGGGGTCCTCCTACGAGCAGTACTTC
CASSQVRGSSYEQYF
>-|TRBJ1-2|TRBV6-5|-
TGTGCCAGCATTTTACAGGGAACCTATGGCTACACCTTC
CASILQGTYGYTF
>-|TRBJ2-7|TRBV19|TRBD1
TGTGCCAGTACCCCGGGGACAGATGGGGTCATCTACGAGCAGTACTTC
CASTPGTDGVIYEQYF
>-|TRBJ2-3|TRBV11-2|-
TGTGCCAGCAGCATCCAGAGGGAGGCGGATACGCAGTATTTT
CASSIQREADTQYF
>once|TRBJ1-2|TRBV28|-
TGTGCCAGCAGTCAGGGACAATGGACCTATGGCTACACCTTC
CASSQGQWTYGYTF